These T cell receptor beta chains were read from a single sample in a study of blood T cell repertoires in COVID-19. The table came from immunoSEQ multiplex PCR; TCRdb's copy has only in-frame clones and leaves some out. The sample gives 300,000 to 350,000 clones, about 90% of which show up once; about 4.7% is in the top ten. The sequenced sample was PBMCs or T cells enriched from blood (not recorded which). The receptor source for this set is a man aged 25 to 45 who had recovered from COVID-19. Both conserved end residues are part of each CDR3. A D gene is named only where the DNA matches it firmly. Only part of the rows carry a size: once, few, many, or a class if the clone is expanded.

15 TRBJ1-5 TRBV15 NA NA TGTGCCACCAGCAGCTCCGATACCGACAACCAGCCCCAGCATTTT CATSSSDTDNQPQHF
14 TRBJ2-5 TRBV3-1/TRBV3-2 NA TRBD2 TGTGCCAGCAGCCAAGCTCTAGCGGGTTCGCCCCAGTACTTC CASSQALAGSPQYF
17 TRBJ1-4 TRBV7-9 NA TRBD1 TGTGCCAGCAGCTTAAGGACAGGGGCGTTATTTAATGAAAAACTGTTTTTT CASSLRTGALFNEKLFF
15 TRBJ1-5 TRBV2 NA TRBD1 TGTGCCAGCAGTCGAGGGACAGGGGGCAATCAGCCCCAGCATTTT CASSRGTGGNQPQHF
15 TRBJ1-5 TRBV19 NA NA TGTGCCAGTAGTAGGGGACTGGGGGGCAATCAGCCCCAGCATTTT CASSRGLGGNQPQHF
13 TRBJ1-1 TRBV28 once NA TGTGCCAGCAGTTTCATCATGAACACTGAAGCTTTCTTT CASSFIMNTEAFF
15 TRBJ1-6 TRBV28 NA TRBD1 TGTGCCAGCAGTTTAGGGACAGGGGGTGTTTCACCCCTCCACTTT CASSLGTGGVSPLHF
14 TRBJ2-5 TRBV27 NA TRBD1 TGTGCCAGCAGTGACAGGGGGCCATTGGAGACCCAGTACTTC CASSDRGPLETQYF
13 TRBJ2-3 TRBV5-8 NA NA TGTGCCAGCAGCTCGAATTACGGGGATACGCAGTATTTT CASSSNYGDTQYF
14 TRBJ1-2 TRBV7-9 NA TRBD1 TGTGCCAGCAGCTTAGGACAGGGGTTTTGGGGCTACACCTTC CASSLGQGFWGYTF
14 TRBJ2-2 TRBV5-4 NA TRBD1 TGTGCCAGCAGCTCGACAGGGATCACGGGGGAGCTGTTTTTT CASSSTGITGELFF
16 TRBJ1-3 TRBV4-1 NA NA TGCGCCAGCAGCCAAGAGACATACAACTCTGGAAACACCATATATTTT CASSQETYNSGNTIYF
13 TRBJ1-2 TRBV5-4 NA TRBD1 TGTGCCAGCGGACAGGGGGCGATCTATGGCTACACCTTC CASGQGAIYGYTF
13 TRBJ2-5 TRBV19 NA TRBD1 TGTGCCACAAACAGGGGGCTAGGAGAGACCCAGTACTTC CATNRGLGETQYF
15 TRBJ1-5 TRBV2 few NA TGTGCCAGCACCAGACAGGCCGGGGAACATCAGCCCCAGCATTTT CASTRQAGEHQPQHF
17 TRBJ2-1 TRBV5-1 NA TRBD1 TGCGCCAGCAGCGGGTGGGGACAGGGCGATTCCTACAATGAGCAGTTCTTC CASSGWGQGDSYNEQFF
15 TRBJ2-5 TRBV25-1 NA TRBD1 TGTGCCAGCAGTGACCTACAGGGGGCGGAGGAGACCCAGTACTTC CASSDLQGAEETQYF
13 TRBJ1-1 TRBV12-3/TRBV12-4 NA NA TGTGCCAGCAGTTTAGGGTTCGGCACTGAAGCTTTCTTT CASSLGFGTEAFF
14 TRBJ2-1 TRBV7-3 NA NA TGTGCCAGCAGCTTAAATGTACCTGAGGGTGAGCAGTTCTTC CASSLNVPEGEQFF
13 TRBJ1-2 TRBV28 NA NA TGTGCCAGCAGATCCACAGTTAGCTATGGCTACACCTTC CASRSTVSYGYTF
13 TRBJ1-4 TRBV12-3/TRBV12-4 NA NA TGTGCCAGCAGCTCGAACTATCATGAAAAACTGTTTTTT CASSSNYHEKLFF
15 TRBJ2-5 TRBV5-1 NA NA TGCGCCAGCAGCTTGGGGGGGCACCCCCAAGAGACCCAGTACTTC CASSLGGHPQETQYF
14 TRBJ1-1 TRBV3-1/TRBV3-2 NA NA TGTGCCAGCACCTCAGGAATCTTGAACACTGAAGCTTTCTTT CASTSGILNTEAFF
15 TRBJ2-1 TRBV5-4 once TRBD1 TGTGCCAGCAGCTTGTGGGACAGGGATAGTAGTGAGCAGTTCTTC CASSLWDRDSSEQFF
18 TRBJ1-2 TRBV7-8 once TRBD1 TGTGCCAGCAGCCCGGACAGGGTTTTTTACGGAGCTAACTATGGCTACACCTTC CASSPDRVFYGANYGYTF
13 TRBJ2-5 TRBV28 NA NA TGTGCCAGCAATACGGGACAATTGGAGACCCAGTACTTC CASNTGQLETQYF
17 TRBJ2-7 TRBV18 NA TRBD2 TGTGCCAGCTCACCGGGGATAGCGGGCCGTGCTATCTACGAGCAGTACTTC CASSPGIAGRAIYEQYF
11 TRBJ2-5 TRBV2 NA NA TGTGCCAGCAGTGACGGTCTGACCCAGTACTTC CASSDGLTQYF
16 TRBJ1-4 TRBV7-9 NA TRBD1 TGTGCCAGCAGCAGAGCCTCGGGACAGGGGAGTGAAAAACTGTTTTTT CASSRASGQGSEKLFF
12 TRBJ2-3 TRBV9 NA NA TGTGCCAGCAGCGTTCGAGCAGATACGCAGTATTTT CASSVRADTQYF
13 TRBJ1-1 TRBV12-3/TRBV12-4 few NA TGTGCCAGCAAACCACCGGCAGGTACTGAAGCTTTCTTT CASKPPAGTEAFF
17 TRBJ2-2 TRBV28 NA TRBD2 TGTGCCAGCAGTCAATTGCCGGGACTAGAGAACACCGGGGAGCTGTTTTTT CASSQLPGLENTGELFF
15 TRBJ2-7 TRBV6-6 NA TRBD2 TGTGCCAGCAGTTGGGCGGGAGGTTGGGGGGACGAGCAGTACTTC CASSWAGGWGDEQYF
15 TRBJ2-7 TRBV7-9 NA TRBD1 TGTGCCAGCAGCACCCGGACAGGTCCCTCCTACGAGCAGTACTTC CASSTRTGPSYEQYF
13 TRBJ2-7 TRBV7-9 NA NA TGTGCCAGCAGCCTTACCGACAGATACGAGCAGTACTTC CASSLTDRYEQYF
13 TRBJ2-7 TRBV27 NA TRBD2 TGTGCCAGCAGACGGACTAGCGGAGCTGTTCTGTACTTC CASRRTSGAVLYF
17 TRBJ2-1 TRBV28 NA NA TGTGCCAGCAGTTTTGTGATGTGGCGGTCTTCCTACAATGAGCAGTTCTTC CASSFVMWRSSYNEQFF
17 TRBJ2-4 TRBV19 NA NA TGTGCCAGTAGTATAGTTCCCCGACAGGTGGGCAAAAACATTCAGTACTTC CASSIVPRQVGKNIQYF
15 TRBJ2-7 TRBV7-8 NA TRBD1 TGTGCCAGCAGCTCCAATCCGGGACAGGACTACGAGCAGTACTTC CASSSNPGQDYEQYF
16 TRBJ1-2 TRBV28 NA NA TGTGCCAGCAGTTTAACCGGGACATACCATAACTATGGCTACACCTTC CASSLTGTYHNYGYTF
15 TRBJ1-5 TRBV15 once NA TGTGCCACCAGAACAGAGCCCAACAGCAATCAGCCCCAGCATTTT CATRTEPNSNQPQHF
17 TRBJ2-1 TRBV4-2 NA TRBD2 TGTGCCAGCAGCCAATCTATACTAGCGGGGGCCTACAATGAGCAGTTCTTC CASSQSILAGAYNEQFF
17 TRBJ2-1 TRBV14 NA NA TGTGCCAGCAGCCAAGATTTGGCGGGCGACTCCTACAATGAGCAGTTCTTC CASSQDLAGDSYNEQFF
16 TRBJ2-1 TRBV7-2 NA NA TGTGCCAGCAGCCTCCCCTTAATCACCCGGTACAATGAGCAGTTCTTC CASSLPLITRYNEQFF
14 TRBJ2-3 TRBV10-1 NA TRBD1 TGCGCCAGCAGTCAGACAGGGGGCACAGATACGCAGTATTTT CASSQTGGTDTQYF
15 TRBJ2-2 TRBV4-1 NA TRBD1 TGCGCCAGCAGCCAAAGACAGGGGCACACCGGGGAGCTGTTTTTT CASSQRQGHTGELFF
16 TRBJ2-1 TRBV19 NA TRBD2 TGTGCCAGTAGTATAAGGCCGGCTAGCGGGCTGAATGAGCAGTTCTTC CASSIRPASGLNEQFF
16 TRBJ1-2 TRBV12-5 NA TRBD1 TGTGCTAGTGGTGTGGACAGGGTCGGGCTTAACTATGGCTACACCTTC CASGVDRVGLNYGYTF
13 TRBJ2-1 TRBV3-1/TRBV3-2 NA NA TGTGCCAGCAGCCAAGGAGCGGGTGGTTCGGAGTTCTTC CASSQGAGGSEFF
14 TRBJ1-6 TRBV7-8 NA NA TGTGCCAGCAGCACACAGGGTTGGGATTCACCCCTCCACTTT CASSTQGWDSPLHF
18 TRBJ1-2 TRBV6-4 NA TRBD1 TGTGCCAGCAGTGACTCTTGGGACAGGGGGCAAGCTAACTATGGCTACACCTTC CASSDSWDRGQANYGYTF
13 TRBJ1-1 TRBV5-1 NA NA TGCGCCAGCAGCGGCGGGGGCGACACTGAAGCTTTCTTT CASSGGGDTEAFF